This TCR beta chain was captured by sequencing in a study of T cell responses to AZD1222 COVID-19 vaccine. Findings of the study overall: Only a handful of AZD1222 recipients, several in all, had baseline seropositivity. Targets within unmutated variant regions were reportedly found for nearly half of spike-specific TCRs.

CDR3 size: 15 residues. After removal of 7 bases from V and 7 bases from J, the junction contained 6 bases not matched to a gene. The germline V gene has CDR1 LGHNA and CDR2 YSLEER. Notes on this clone: The antigen is unknown.

Assay: immunoSEQ multiplex PCR; the TCRdb copy retains only in-frame clones and omits some. The repertoire has some 120,000 clones, 80% to 90% of them found once; the top ten carry 3% to 4%. The receptor was isolated from an adult in good health. This material consisted of peripheral blood, taken on day 0 of MenACWY control vaccination. The chain combines TRBV4-3 with TRBJ1-6, with 11 bases matching TRBD1. CDR3 loop: CASNRGTGGNSPLHF. For the CDR3, the DNA is TGCGCCAGCAACCGCGGGACAGGGGGAAATTCACCCCTCCACTTT.